The 17 T cell receptor beta chains below were found in one sample sequenced in a study of T cell repertoires in cytomegalovirus infection. TCRdb independently ran MiXCR on the reads; one entry per CDR3 protein. The sample has around 630,000 distinct CDR3 sequences, approximately 24% seen once. Sequencing input: CD8+ T cells from PBMCs. Receptors originate from a human donor in good health (CMV status not recorded). Some clones in this sample may be carry-over from other donors' samples.

The CDR3 region is CASSLTAGNPQHF. The DNA of the CDR3 is TGTGCCAGCAGCTTGACGGCTGGGAACCCCCAGCATTTT. The chain couples TRBV7-3 to TRBJ1-5; no clear D gene. The length of the CDR3 is 13 residues. Looked up from germline, CDR1 is SGHTA and CDR2 is FQGTGA. V was clipped by 3 bases and J by 10 bases, with 13 bases between them.

V usage is TRBV10-3 and J usage is TRBJ1-2; perhaps TRBD1 as D (6 bases). Germline-derived CDR1 and CDR2 are ENHRY and SYGVKD. The V end lost 5 bases, the J end lost 4 bases, and 17 bases lay between the germline ends. The CDR3 runs 15 residues. The CDR3 spells CAISSVGQQIYGYTF. CDR3 sequence (DNA): TGTGCCATCAGTTCGGTCGGACAGCAAATCTATGGCTACACCTTC.

A word on this clonotype: This may stem from a read error, because a much larger clone lies one nucleotide away. The chain is built from TRBV28 and TRBJ2-4; unclear D gene. The germline V and J ends were trimmed by 3 bases and 2 bases, with 5 bases remaining between them. The CDR3 extends over 13 amino acids. Germline values: CDR1 MDHEN, CDR2 SYDVKM. CDR3 coding DNA: TGTGCCAGCAGTTTCCTAACCAAAAACATTCAGTACTTC. It translates to CASSFLTKNIQYF.

Points on this clonotype: This could be a read error, since a much larger clone is one nucleotide away. This chain links TRBV12-3 or TRBV12-4 with TRBJ1-2; 9 nucleotides line up with TRBD1. There are 13 residues in the CDR3. The CDR3 region has the DNA TGTGCCAACAGTTGGACAGGGGCCCATGGCTACACCTTC. This translates into CANSWTGAHGYTF.

The chain couples TRBV7-9 to TRBJ2-2, with TRBD1 identical over 9 bases. The CDR3 runs to 14 residues. V lost 5 bases, J lost 6 bases, and 4 bases stayed unmatched. Germline CDR1 is SEHNR and CDR2 is FQNEAQ (reference sequence). CDR3 DNA sequence: TGTGCCAGCAGCGCCTACAGGGGGCCCGGGGAGCTGTTTTTT. Amino acids: CASSAYRGPGELFF.

This clonotype was counted between two and nine times. The chain combines TRBV11-1 with TRBJ2-3, with a tentative D call TRBD2 (5 bases). CDR1 and CDR2 from the germline V gene are SGHAT and FQDESV (reference sequence). Between the trimmed V and J ends, which lost 5 bases and 5 bases, there was a span of 17 bases. There are 15 residues in the CDR3. CDR3 region: CASSNLGENGDTQYF. Written as DNA, the CDR3 is TGTGCCAGCAGCAACCTCGGGGAGAACGGAGATACGCAGTATTTT.

On this clonotype: Being one base from a much bigger clone, this may be a read error. This sequence joins TRBV7-9 and TRBJ2-5; a possible D gene is TRBD2 (6 bases). Germline V gene lookup returns CDR1 SEHNR and CDR2 FQNEAQ (reference sequence). This CDR3 is built from 16 residues. The DNA of the CDR3 is TGTGCCAACAGCTTAATCTGGCGGGGCGCGGAAGAGACCCAGTACTTC. Its protein product is CANSLIWRGAEETQYF.

This clonotype came up many times. The chain is built from TRBV11-3 and TRBJ2-3; possibly TRBD2 for D (5 bases). This CDR3 comprises 15 residues. Germline assignment: CDR1 SGHNT and CDR2 YENEEA. Trimming removed 0 bases from V and 1 base from J, with 8 bases in between. In nucleotides, the CDR3 is TGTGCCAGCAGCTTAGAGCGGGCAGGCACAGATACGCAGTATTTT. Encoded protein: CASSLERAGTDTQYF.

The chain is built from TRBV28 and TRBJ2-1; 7 bases map to TRBD2. V gave up 4 bases and J gave up 5 bases; unmatched junction bases: 8. This CDR3 spans 15 amino acids. Germline lookup yields CDR1 MDHEN and CDR2 SYDVKM. The CDR3 nucleotides read TGTGCCAGCAGTTCCCAGCGGGGCATTAACAATGAGCAGTTCTTC. This encodes CASSSQRGINNEQFF.

This clonotype was counted many times. This sequence joins TRBV4-3 and TRBJ1-6, with D possibly being TRBD1 (5 bases). The CDR3 totals 15 residues. Germline V CDR1 and CDR2: LGHNA, YSLEER. V was shortened by 0 bases and J by 13 bases, with 16 bases between the two germline ends. CDR3 coding DNA: TGCGCCAGCAGCCAAGAAGACAGCTCCATAGGTCCCCTCCACTTT. Its translation is CASSQEDSSIGPLHF.

A few counts support this clonotype. V is TRBV7-6 and J is TRBJ2-1; a weak D match, TRBD1 (5 bases). Trimming removed 2 bases from V and 10 bases from J, with 18 bases in between. In germline, CDR1 is SGHVS, CDR2 FNYEAQ. This CDR3 region has 15 residues. The CDR3, as DNA: TGTGCCAGCAGCTTAATCCAAAGACAGTCAGAAGAGCAGTTCTTC. Its translation is CASSLIQRQSEEQFF.

This chain uses TRBV20-1 with TRBJ2-3; D not resolved. Trimming stripped 0 bases from V and 0 bases from J, with 16 bases between. CDR3 length: 17 residues. The germline V gene has CDR1 DFQATT and CDR2 SNEGSKA (reference sequence). The CDR3 nucleotides read TGCAGTGCTAGAGATTCATCCGCTGCTCTTAGCACAGATACGCAGTATTTT. Translating gives CSARDSSAALSTDTQYF.

This clonotype has at least ten counts. This chain uses TRBV7-2 with TRBJ2-3; D gene ambiguous. The germline V and J ends were trimmed by 1 base and 2 bases, with 10 bases remaining between them. Germline CDR1 and CDR2: SGHTA and FQGNSA. The CDR3 is made up of 15 amino acids. This chain's CDR3 is CASSLGTRFTDTQYF. CDR3 nucleotides: TGTGCCAGCAGCTTAGGCACCAGGTTCACAGATACGCAGTATTTT.

The J gene is TRBJ2-7, the V gene TRBV6-1; D perhaps matches TRBD2 (6 bases). The CDR3 has 16 amino acids. Germline-derived CDR1 and CDR2 are MNHNS and SASEGT. With 1 base removed from V and 0 bases from J, the gap between germline ends came to 13 bases. The CDR3 loop reads CASSEEWGLNSYEQYF. Written as DNA, the CDR3 is TGTGCCAGCAGTGAAGAGTGGGGACTGAACTCCTACGAGCAGTACTTC.

The V and J genes are TRBV24-1 and TRBJ2-3; 7 bases match TRBD2. CDR1 and CDR2 from the germline V gene are KGHDR and SFDVKD. The CDR3 spans 14 residues. Trimming at V came to 7 bases and at J to 1 base, leaving 4 bases not matched to a gene. CDR3 sequence reads: CATRPSGGTDTQYF. The CDR3, as DNA: TGTGCCACCAGGCCCAGCGGGGGCACAGATACGCAGTATTTT.

A note on this clonotype: The conserved phenylalanine or tryptophan is not found at the CDR3 terminus, so this likely reflects a read error. The V call is TRBV7-2, the J call TRBJ2-3; D is uncertain. This CDR3 is 15 amino acids long. The ends were cut back, 1 base at V and 0 bases at J, with 8 bases in the middle. The germline CDR1 and CDR2 sequences are SGHTA and FQGNSA. CDR3 in DNA: TGTGCCAGCAGCTTAGGTAGCCCTAGCACAGATACGCAGTATTAT. This gives the protein CASSLGSPSTDTQYY.

This clonotype was observed a few times. The CDR3 sequence is CASSQGRGLDTGELFF. CDR3 bases: TGTGCCAGCAGCCAAGGACGGGGGCTTGACACCGGGGAGCTGTTTTTT. V usage is TRBV4-2 and J usage is TRBJ2-2; D may match TRBD1 or TRBD2 (6 bases each). CDR3 length: 16 amino acids. The germline V and J ends were trimmed by 1 base and 3 bases, with 12 bases remaining between them. The germline CDR1 and CDR2 sequences are LGHNA and YNFKEQ.